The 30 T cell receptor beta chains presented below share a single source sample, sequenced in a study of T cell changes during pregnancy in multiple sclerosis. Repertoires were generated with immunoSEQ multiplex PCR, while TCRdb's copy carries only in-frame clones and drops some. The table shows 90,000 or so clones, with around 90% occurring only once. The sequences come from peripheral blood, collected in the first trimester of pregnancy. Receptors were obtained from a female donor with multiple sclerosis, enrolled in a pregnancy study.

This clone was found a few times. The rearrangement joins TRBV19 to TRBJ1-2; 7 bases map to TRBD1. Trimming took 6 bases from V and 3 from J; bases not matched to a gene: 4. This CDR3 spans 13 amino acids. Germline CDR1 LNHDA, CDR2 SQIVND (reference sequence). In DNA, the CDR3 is TGTGCCAGTAGAGATACAGGGGACTATGGCTACACCTTC. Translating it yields CASRDTGDYGYTF.

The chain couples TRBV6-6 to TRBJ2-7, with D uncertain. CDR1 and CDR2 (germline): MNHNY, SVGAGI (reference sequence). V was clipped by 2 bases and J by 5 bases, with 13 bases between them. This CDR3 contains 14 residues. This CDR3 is CASSYRQATHEQYF. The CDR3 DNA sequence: TGTGCCAGCAGTTACCGGCAGGCAACCCACGAGCAGTACTTC.

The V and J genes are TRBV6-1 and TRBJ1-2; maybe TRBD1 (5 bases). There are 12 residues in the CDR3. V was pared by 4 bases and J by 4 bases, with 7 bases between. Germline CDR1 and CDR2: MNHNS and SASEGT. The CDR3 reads CASSGQGYGYTF. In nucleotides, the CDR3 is TGTGCCAGCAGTGGCCAGGGCTATGGCTACACCTTC.

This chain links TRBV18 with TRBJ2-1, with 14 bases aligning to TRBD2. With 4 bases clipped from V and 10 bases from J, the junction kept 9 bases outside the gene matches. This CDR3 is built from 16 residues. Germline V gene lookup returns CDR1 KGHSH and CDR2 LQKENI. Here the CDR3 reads CASSLPGTSGSKEQFF. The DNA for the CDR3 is TGTGCCAGCTCACTTCCCGGGACTAGCGGGAGTAAGGAGCAGTTCTTC.

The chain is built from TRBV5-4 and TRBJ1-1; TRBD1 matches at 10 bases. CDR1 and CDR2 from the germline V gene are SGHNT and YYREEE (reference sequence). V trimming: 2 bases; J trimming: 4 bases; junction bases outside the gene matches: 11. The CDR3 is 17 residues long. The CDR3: CASSLPGTGAGGTEAFF. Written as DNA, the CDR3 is TGTGCCAGCAGCTTACCCGGGACAGGGGCCGGGGGCACTGAAGCTTTCTTT.

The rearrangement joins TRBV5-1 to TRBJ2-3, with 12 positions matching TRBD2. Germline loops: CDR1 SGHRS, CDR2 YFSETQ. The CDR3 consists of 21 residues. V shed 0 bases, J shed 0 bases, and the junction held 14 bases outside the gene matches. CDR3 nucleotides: TGCGCCAGCAGCTTGGCCCTTTCGGCGGGACTAGCGGGTACTAGCACAGATACGCAGTATTTT. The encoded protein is CASSLALSAGLAGTSTDTQYF.

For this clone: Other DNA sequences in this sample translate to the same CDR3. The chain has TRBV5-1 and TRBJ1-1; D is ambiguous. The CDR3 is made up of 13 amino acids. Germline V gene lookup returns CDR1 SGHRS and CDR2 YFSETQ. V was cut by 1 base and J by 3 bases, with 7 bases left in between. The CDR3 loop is CASSLSGYTEAFF. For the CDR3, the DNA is TGCGCCAGCAGCTTGTCGGGGTACACTGAAGCTTTCTTT.

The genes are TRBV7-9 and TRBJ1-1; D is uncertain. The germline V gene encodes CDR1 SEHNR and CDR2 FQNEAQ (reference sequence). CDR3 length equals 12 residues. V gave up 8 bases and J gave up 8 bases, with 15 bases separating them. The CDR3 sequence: CASARLFGEAFF. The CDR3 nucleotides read TGTGCCAGCGCCAGGCTGTTTGGGGAAGCTTTCTTT. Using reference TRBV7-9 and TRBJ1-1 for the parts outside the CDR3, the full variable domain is DTGVSQNPRHKITKRGQNVTFRCDPISEHNRLYWYRQTLGQGPEFLTYFQNEAQLEKSRLLSDRFSAERPKGSFSTLEIQRTEQGDSAMYLCASARLFGEAFFGQGTRLTVV.

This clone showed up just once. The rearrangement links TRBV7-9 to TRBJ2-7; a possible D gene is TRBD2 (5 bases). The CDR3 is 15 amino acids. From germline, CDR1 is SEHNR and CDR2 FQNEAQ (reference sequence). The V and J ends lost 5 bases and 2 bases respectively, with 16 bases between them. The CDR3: CASSTRGSATYEQYF. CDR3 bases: TGTGCCAGCAGCACCCGAGGTAGCGCTACCTACGAGCAGTACTTC.

CDR3 amino acids: CASSSPQGEQFF. DNA of the CDR3: TGTGCCAGCAGCTCACCCCAGGGTGAGCAGTTCTTC. This sequence joins TRBV13 and TRBJ2-1; tentative D call: TRBD1 (5 bases). The CDR3 covers 12 residues. V shed 4 bases and J shed 9 bases, with 10 bases lying between them. Germline V gene sequence: CDR1 PRHDT, CDR2 FYEKMQ (reference sequence).

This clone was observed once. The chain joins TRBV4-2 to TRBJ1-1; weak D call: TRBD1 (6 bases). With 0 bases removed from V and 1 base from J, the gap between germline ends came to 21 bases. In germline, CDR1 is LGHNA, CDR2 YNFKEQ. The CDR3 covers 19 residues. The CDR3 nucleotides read TGTGCCAGCAGCCAAGATTGGTATGCTAGGGGGGGAGGGAACACTGAAGCTTTCTTT. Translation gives CASSQDWYARGGGNTEAFF.

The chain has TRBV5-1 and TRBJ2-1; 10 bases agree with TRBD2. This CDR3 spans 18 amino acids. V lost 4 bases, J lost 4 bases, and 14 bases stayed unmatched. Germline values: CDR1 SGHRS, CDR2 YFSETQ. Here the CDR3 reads CASSPGLARGWGYNEQFF. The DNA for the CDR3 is TGCGCCAGCAGCCCGGGACTAGCGAGGGGCTGGGGTTACAATGAGCAGTTCTTC.

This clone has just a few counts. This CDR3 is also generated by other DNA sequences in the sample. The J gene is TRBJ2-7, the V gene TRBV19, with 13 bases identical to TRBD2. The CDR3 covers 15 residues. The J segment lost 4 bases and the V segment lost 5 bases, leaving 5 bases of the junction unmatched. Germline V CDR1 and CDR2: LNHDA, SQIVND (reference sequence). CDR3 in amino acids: CASSPGTSGAYEQYF. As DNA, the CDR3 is TGTGCCAGTAGTCCAGGGACTAGCGGGGCATACGAGCAGTACTTC.

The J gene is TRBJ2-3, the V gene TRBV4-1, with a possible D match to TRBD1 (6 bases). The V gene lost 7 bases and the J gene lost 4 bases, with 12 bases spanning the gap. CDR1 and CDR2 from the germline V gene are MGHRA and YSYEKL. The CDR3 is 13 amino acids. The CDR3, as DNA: TGCGCCAGCACCTTAGAGGGGGCAGATACGCAGTATTTT. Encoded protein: CASTLEGADTQYF.

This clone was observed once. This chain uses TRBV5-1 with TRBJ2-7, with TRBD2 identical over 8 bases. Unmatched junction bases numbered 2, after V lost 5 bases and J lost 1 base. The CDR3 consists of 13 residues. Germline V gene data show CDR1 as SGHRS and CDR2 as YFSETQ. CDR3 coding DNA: TGCGCCAGCAGACTAGCGGCATCCTACGAGCAGTACTTC. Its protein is CASRLAASYEQYF.

The DNA for the CDR3 is TGTGCCAGCAGTCAACTGATGGGAGAGGCTTTCTTT. Translated: CASSQLMGEAFF. J is TRBJ1-1 and V is TRBV6-1; no definite D call. V lost 5 bases and J lost 11, with 15 bases in between. The CDR3 runs 12 residues. Germline CDR1 is MNHNS and CDR2 is SASEGT.

CDR3 amino acids: CAWKLAGGRHEQFF. For the CDR3, the DNA is TGTGCCTGGAAACTAGCGGGAGGAAGGCATGAGCAGTTCTTC. V gene TRBV30 combines with J gene TRBJ2-1, with 12 bases lining up with TRBD2. The J segment lost 8 bases and the V segment lost 4 bases, leaving 6 bases of the junction unmatched. This CDR3 is 14 amino acids long. The germline V gene has CDR1 GTSNPN and CDR2 SVGIG (reference sequence).

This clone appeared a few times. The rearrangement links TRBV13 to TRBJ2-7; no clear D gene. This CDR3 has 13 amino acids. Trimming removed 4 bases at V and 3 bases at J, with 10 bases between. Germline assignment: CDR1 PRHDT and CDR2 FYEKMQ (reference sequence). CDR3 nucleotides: TGTGCCAGCAGCTACCGACTGAACTACGAGCAGTACTTC. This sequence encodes CASSYRLNYEQYF. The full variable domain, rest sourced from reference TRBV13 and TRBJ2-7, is AAGVIQSPRHLIKEKRETATLKCYPIPRHDTVYWYQQGPGQDPQFLISFYEKMQSDKGSIPDRFSAQQFSDYHSELNMSSLELGDSALYFCASSYRLNYEQYFGPGTRLTVT.

The DNA of the CDR3 is TGTGCCAGCAGTGACCGGGGGACTAGCGGGAAGGTGGGTGAGCAGTTCTTC. Translating it yields CASSDRGTSGKVGEQFF. The J gene is TRBJ2-1, the V gene TRBV6-4, with 13 positions matching TRBD2. J lost 9 bases, V lost 2 bases, and 10 bases had no gene match. CDR3 size: 17 residues. Looked up from germline, CDR1 is MRHNA and CDR2 is SNTAGT.

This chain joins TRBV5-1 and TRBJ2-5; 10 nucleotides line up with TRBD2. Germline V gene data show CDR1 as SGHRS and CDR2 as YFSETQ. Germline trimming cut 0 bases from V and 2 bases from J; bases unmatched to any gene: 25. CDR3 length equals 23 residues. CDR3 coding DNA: TGCGCCAGCAGCTTGGAGTTGTGGGGGGGAAACCGGGTTGGACTAGCGGAACAAGAGACCCAGTACTTC. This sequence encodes CASSLELWGGNRVGLAEQETQYF.

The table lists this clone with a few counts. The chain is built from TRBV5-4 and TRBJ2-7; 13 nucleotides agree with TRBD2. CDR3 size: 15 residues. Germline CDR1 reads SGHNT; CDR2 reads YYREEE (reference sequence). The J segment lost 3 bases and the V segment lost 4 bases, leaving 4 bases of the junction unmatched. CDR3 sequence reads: CASSDGTSGIYEQYF. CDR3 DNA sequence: TGTGCCAGCAGCGACGGGACTAGCGGGATCTACGAGCAGTACTTC.

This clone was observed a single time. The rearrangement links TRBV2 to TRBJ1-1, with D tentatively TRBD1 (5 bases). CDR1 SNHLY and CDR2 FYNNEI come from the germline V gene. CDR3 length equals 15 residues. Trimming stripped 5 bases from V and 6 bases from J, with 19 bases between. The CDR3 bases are TGTGCCAGCAGTCGGTCTCAGGGCCAAACTTCTGAAGCTTTCTTT. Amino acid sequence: CASSRSQGQTSEAFF.

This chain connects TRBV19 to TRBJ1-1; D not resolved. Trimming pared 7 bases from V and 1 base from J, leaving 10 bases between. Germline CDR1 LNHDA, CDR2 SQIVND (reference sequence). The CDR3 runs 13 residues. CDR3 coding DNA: TGTGCCAGTATTGAGCCTCAGAACACTGAAGCTTTCTTT. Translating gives CASIEPQNTEAFF.

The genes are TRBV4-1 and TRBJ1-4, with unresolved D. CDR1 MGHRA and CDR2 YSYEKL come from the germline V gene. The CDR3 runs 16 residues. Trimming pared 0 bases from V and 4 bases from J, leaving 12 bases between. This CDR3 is CASSQEMHAYNEKLFF. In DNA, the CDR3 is TGCGCCAGCAGCCAAGAGATGCATGCGTATAATGAAAAACTGTTTTTT.

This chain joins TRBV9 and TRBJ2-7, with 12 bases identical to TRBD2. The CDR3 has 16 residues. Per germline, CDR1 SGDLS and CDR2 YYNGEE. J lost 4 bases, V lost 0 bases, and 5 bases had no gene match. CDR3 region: CASSVGRLAGEYEQYF. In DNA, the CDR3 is TGTGCCAGCAGCGTAGGTCGACTAGCGGGAGAATACGAGCAGTACTTC.

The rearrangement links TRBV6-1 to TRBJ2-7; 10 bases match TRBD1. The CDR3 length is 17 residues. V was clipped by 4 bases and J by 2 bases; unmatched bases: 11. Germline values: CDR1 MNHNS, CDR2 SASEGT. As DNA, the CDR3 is TGTGCCAGCAGTGGGACCAGGGACAGGGGACGTACCTACGAGCAGTACTTC. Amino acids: CASSGTRDRGRTYEQYF.

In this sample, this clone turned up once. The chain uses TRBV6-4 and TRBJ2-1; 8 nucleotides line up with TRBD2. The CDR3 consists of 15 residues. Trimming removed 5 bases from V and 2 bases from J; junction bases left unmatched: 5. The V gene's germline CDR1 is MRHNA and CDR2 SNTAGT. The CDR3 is CASSTAGGTYNEQFF. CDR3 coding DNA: TGTGCCAGCAGTACCGCGGGAGGAACCTACAATGAGCAGTTCTTC.

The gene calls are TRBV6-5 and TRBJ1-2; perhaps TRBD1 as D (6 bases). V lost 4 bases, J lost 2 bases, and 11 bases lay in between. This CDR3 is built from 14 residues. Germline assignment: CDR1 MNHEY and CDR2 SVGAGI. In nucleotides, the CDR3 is TGTGCCAGCAGTTCCCCCGACAGGAACTATGGCTACACCTTC. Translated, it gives CASSSPDRNYGYTF.

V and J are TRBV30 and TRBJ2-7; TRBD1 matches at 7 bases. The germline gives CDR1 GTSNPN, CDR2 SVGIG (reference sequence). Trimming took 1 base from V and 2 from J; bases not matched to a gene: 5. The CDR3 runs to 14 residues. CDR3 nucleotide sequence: TGTGCCTGGAGTGGTCGGGACAGACCCTACGAGCAGTACTTC. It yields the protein CAWSGRDRPYEQYF.

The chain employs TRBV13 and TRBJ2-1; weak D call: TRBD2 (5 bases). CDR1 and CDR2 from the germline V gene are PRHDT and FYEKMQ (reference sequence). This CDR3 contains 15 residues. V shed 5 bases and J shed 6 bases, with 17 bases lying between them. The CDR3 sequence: CASSATGKWGNEQFF. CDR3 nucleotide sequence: TGTGCCAGCAGCGCGACGGGAAAGTGGGGCAATGAGCAGTTCTTC.